What follows are 15 T cell receptor beta chains derived from one specimen sequenced in a study of shared clonotypes between healthy human individuals. Repertoires were generated with immunoSEQ multiplex PCR, while TCRdb's copy carries only in-frame clones and drops some. The sample shows approximately 1.1 million clones, about four fifths of them seen only once. Source material: memory CD4+ T cells from PBMCs. The sample's subset: CD45RA-negative fraction. The receptors were sampled from a man aged 18 to 30 in good health. Some clones in this sample may be carry-over from other donors' samples.

The chain has TRBV29-1 and TRBJ2-3; D might be TRBD2 (6 bases). Germline loops: CDR1 SQVTM, CDR2 ANQGSEA. V was trimmed by 3 bases and J by 6 bases, leaving 19 bases between them. The CDR3 runs 15 residues. The CDR3 sequence is CSVEGGSGATDTQYF. The CDR3, as DNA: TGCAGCGTTGAGGGGGGTAGCGGAGCGACGGATACGCAGTATTTT.

The genes are TRBV6-5 and TRBJ2-3; D gene unclear. The CDR3 has 11 amino acids. Looked up from germline, CDR1 is MNHEY and CDR2 is SVGAGI. V gave up 10 bases and J gave up 7 bases, with 12 bases separating them. CDR3 DNA: TGTGCCACCCAGTTTGCAAATACGCAGTATTTT. This gives the protein CATQFANTQYF.

This sequence joins TRBV25-1 and TRBJ2-1, with 14 bases fitting TRBD2. The junction had 4 bases not matched to a gene; V was cut back by 2 bases and J by 10 bases. Per germline, CDR1 MGHDK and CDR2 SYGVNS. The CDR3 runs to 15 residues. The CDR3: CASSEPGLAGVEQFF. CDR3 DNA sequence: TGTGCCAGCAGTGAACCGGGACTAGCGGGAGTCGAGCAGTTCTTC.

This rearrangement joins TRBV5-1 to TRBJ2-6; 11 positions match TRBD1. Germline V gene data show CDR1 as SGHRS and CDR2 as YFSETQ. The CDR3 has 18 residues. V shed 4 bases, J shed 0 bases, and the junction held 6 bases outside the gene matches. DNA of the CDR3: TGCGCCAGCAGCGTTACCGGGACAGGGGGCTCTGGGGCCAACGTCCTGACTTTC. Translating gives CASSVTGTGGSGANVLTF.

The chain employs TRBV7-9 and TRBJ1-5, with D uncertain. Germline loops: CDR1 SEHNR, CDR2 FQNEAQ (reference sequence). V was pared by 0 bases and J by 0 bases, with 9 bases between. This CDR3 has 16 amino acids. The DNA of the CDR3 is TGTGCCAGCAGCTTAGCCGACACTTATAGCAATCAGCCCCAGCATTTT. This encodes CASSLADTYSNQPQHF.

This clone was recorded once. J is TRBJ1-1 and V is TRBV21-1. TRBV21-1 is tagged as a pseudogene. There are 18 residues in the CDR3. The CDR3 DNA reads TGTGCCAGCAGCAAATGGGGGGGGCGCGCAGTGTGGAACACTGAAGCTTTCTTT. It codes for CASSKWGGRAVWNTEAFF.

The chain combines TRBV5-1 with TRBJ2-7, with D uncertain. Trimming took 2 bases from V and 2 from J, leaving 14 bases between them. The CDR3 spans 15 residues. Germline CDR1 and CDR2: SGHRS and YFSETQ. CDR3 sequence: CASSFVTGTPYEQYF. CDR3 DNA: TGCGCCAGCAGCTTCGTCACTGGAACACCCTACGAGCAGTACTTC.

This clone was seen once. The chain couples TRBV13 to TRBJ2-7; D perhaps matches TRBD2 (5 bases). This CDR3 comprises 15 residues. CDR1 is PRHDT, CDR2 FYEKMQ, per germline (reference sequence). Trimming stripped 9 bases from V and 4 bases from J, with 22 bases between. The chain's CDR3 is CASRSISGVTYEQYF. CDR3 coding DNA: TGTGCCAGTCGCTCGATCTCCGGGGTAACGTACGAGCAGTACTTC. The complete variable domain, with remaining parts taken from reference TRBV13 and TRBJ2-7, reads AAGVIQSPRHLIKEKRETATLKCYPIPRHDTVYWYQQGPGQDPQFLISFYEKMQSDKGSIPDRFSAQQFSDYHSELNMSSLELGDSALYFCASRSISGVTYEQYFGPGTRLTVT.

J is TRBJ2-1 and V is TRBV14, with 12 nucleotides matching TRBD2. The germline V gene has CDR1 SGHDN and CDR2 FVKESK. With V trimmed by 4 bases and J by 14 bases, 9 bases remained unmatched. There are 14 residues in the CDR3. CDR3 nucleotides: TGTGCCAGCAGCCCCCAGGAGACTAGCGGGAGAAAGTTCTTC. This sequence encodes CASSPQETSGRKFF.

This clone turned up a few times. The rearrangement uses TRBV9 and TRBJ2-5; TRBD2 matches at 7 bases. Per the germline V gene, CDR1 is SGDLS and CDR2 is YYNGEE. V trimming: 0 bases; J trimming: 4 bases; junction bases outside the gene matches: 12. CDR3 length equals 17 residues. This chain's CDR3 is CASSVEAVAGGGETQYF. DNA of the CDR3: TGTGCCAGCAGCGTAGAAGCAGTAGCGGGTGGGGGAGAGACCCAGTACTTC. The whole variable domain, remainder taken from reference TRBV9 and TRBJ2-5, is DSGVTQTPKHLITATGQRVTLRCSPRSGDLSVYWYQQSLDQGLQFLIQYYNGEERAKGNILERFSAQQFPDLHSELNLSSLELGDSALYFCASSVEAVAGGGETQYFGPGTRLLVL.

V gene TRBV7-2 combines with J gene TRBJ2-1; tentatively, D is TRBD1 (5 bases). The germline V and J ends were trimmed by 2 bases and 8 bases, with 10 bases remaining between them. The CDR3 spans 13 residues. Germline V CDR1 and CDR2: SGHTA, FQGNSA. CDR3: CASSLLWGDEQFF. The CDR3 DNA follows: TGTGCCAGCAGCTTATTATGGGGCGATGAGCAGTTCTTC.

The rearrangement links TRBV5-4 to TRBJ2-1; 13 nucleotides agree with TRBD2. The germline V gene encodes CDR1 SGHNT and CDR2 YYREEE (reference sequence). The trim removed 3 bases at V and 9 bases at J, leaving 6 bases unmatched. CDR3 length: 15 residues. The CDR3 nucleotides read TGTGCCAGCAGCTCTGGGACTAGCGGGAACGGTGAGCAGTTCTTC. Its translation is CASSSGTSGNGEQFF. The full variable domain, in which reference TRBV5-4 and TRBJ2-1 provide the parts outside the CDR3, is ETGVTQSPTHLIKTRGQQVTLRCSSQSGHNTVSWYQQALGQGPQFIFQYYREEENGRGNFPPRFSGLQFPNYSSELNVNALELDDSALYLCASSSGTSGNGEQFFGPGTRLTVL.

CDR3 nucleotides: TGTGCCAGCAGTTCTCATAGCGGGAAGGCCAAAAACATTCAGTACTTC. As protein: CASSSHSGKAKNIQYF. J is TRBJ2-4 and V is TRBV28; 8 nucleotides line up with TRBD2. In germline, CDR1 is MDHEN, CDR2 SYDVKM. The ends lost 4 bases at V and 1 base at J; junction bases unmatched: 6. The CDR3 extends over 16 amino acids.

The J gene is TRBJ1-1, the V gene TRBV28; D unresolved. The V gene lost 9 bases and the J gene lost 0 bases, with 11 bases spanning the gap. Per the germline V gene, CDR1 is MDHEN and CDR2 is SYDVKM. This CDR3 is 13 amino acids long. The CDR3 DNA sequence: TGTGCCAGTGGGGAGTTCATGAACACTGAAGCTTTCTTT. Protein sequence: CASGEFMNTEAFF.

There are many counts of this clone. The same CDR3 arises from other DNA sequences in this sample as well. This chain links TRBV6-5 with TRBJ1-1, with D hard to call. Germline assignment: CDR1 MNHEY and CDR2 SVGAGI. This CDR3 has 12 residues. The germline V and J ends were trimmed by 6 bases and 0 bases, with 5 bases remaining between them. As DNA, the CDR3 is TGTGCCAGCAGCACAGTGAACACTGAAGCTTTCTTT. Its protein product is CASSTVNTEAFF.